The present entry profiles one T cell receptor beta chain with its context. The data derive from a study of blood T cell repertoires in COVID-19. Sequencing used immunoSEQ multiplex PCR; TCRdb keeps in-frame clones, though not all of them. The table records approximately 230,000 clones, about 85% of them present only once. This CDR3 spans 15 amino acids. V lost 4 bases, J lost 3 bases, and 6 bases stayed unmatched. Sequenced sample: peripheral blood. The genes are TRBV23-1 and TRBJ1-2, with TRBD1 matching 9 bases. TRBV23-1 is an ORF; its function is uncertain. The sequence derives from a man between 18 and 29 years old with active or convalescent COVID-19. The CDR3 bases are TGCGCCAGCAGTCTCCGACAGGGGGGTGACTATGGCTACACCTTC. Translation gives CASSLRQGGDYGYTF.